This TCR beta chain was documented in a study of T cell responses to AZD1222 COVID-19 vaccine (dated by TCRdb to the early 2020s). Some background on the complete study: AZD1222 recipients with second doses at about 4 weeks or about 12 weeks were pooled, because spike-specific TCR depth and breadth did not differ between schedules. Trial participants were enrolled into age subgroups of 18-55, 56-69 and 70-plus years, which contained about 150, 28 and 57 TCR-sequenced participants, respectively. A total of just over 230 trial participants underwent TCR sequencing, of whom 200 to 220 received two doses of AZD1222 and roughly 25 received two doses of the MenACWY control vaccine. Study-wide findings and limitations: Epitopes outside the regions mutated in the B.1.351 and B.1.1.7 variants were reportedly recognized by nearly half of the unique spike-specific TCRs. Conclusions about previously exposed vaccinees are limited because only five to seven AZD1222 recipients were SARS-CoV-2 seropositive at baseline. CD4 TCRs associated with the vaccine covered the entire spike protein, and the dominant responses were in regions 160-218 and 743-854. Most participants were white British and females outnumbered males, and the authors suggested that clonal diversity may have been underestimated. No day 14 peak-response samples were available, so repertoires were characterized only after the peak T cell response. A significant rise in spike-specific TCR breadth and depth was observed after two AZD1222 doses relative to day 0 and relative to MenACWY recipients. The 56-69-year group was small, and its depth increase did not reach significance, likely because of low power.

Unmatched junction bases come to 4, with V trimmed by 5 bases and J by 7 bases. Looking up the germline V gene yields CDR1 MNHEY and CDR2 SVGEGT. The CDR3 contains 15 residues, cysteine and phenylalanine counted. The read is trimmed to its CDR3 DNA, 45 bases read in frame from base 1. Explained via the paper, the time point label denotes: baseline before first vaccination. Samples from vaccinated people were obtained from the UK trials COV001 and COV002, which included a single-blind randomized controlled phase 2/3 trial of AZD1222 (ChAdOx1 nCoV-19) in healthy adults. For TCRbeta chain sequencing, PBMC samples were collected from trial participants at day 0 and at day 28 after the second dose. As to this clone: Its binding antigen is unknown. No much larger clone is present one base from it, and per-base qualities are unavailable.

The CDR3 regions of human TCRbeta chains were analyzed by immunosequencing. Per the original workflow: TCRs in the repertoires were compared against a reference library of SARS-CoV-2-specific TCRs that had been generated with the MIRA antigen-specificity platform. Breadth meant the fraction of unique TCRs that were SARS-CoV-2-associated, whereas depth meant the fraction of total T cells that were SARS-CoV-2-associated. Using the MIRA data, each spike-specific TCR was mapped to the spike region that the TCR reacts to and placed in a CD4 or CD8 class. Log10-transformed breadth and depth values were compared by one-way ANOVA with Sidak's multiple comparisons tests. Drawn from immuneACCESS, this table holds only the in-frame rearrangements with V and J called that TCRdb kept. Clones are partly lost; checked studies trace under half to an unresolved V gene and leave the rest unexplained. Clone size and the V and J calls come from that table; the DNA yielded D and trimming. This sample gives about 110,000 clones in total; roughly 86% of them show up just once. The ten largest make up roughly 3% of the sample.

The chain was built from TRBV6-2 or TRBV6-3 and TRBJ1-6; the junction holds 11 bases that match TRBD1. Sequences were derived from peripheral blood, sampled on day 0 of AZD1222 vaccination. This TCR came from an adult in good health. The DNA sequence reads TGTGCCAGCAGTCCCGGGACAGGGGGAAATTCACCCCTCCACTTT. Its translation reads: CASSPGTGGNSPLHF.